This TCR beta chain was obtained from a study of radiation and T cells in renal cell carcinoma. For the study at large: Nephrectomy followed 15 Gy stereotactic body radiation by 4 weeks. Broader study findings: In blood, top tumor clones expanded by 2 weeks, shrinking by 4.

Sample time point: baseline pretreatment blood. The treatment is: 15 Gy SBRT to primary tumor, nephrectomy 4 weeks later. Blood was sampled at baseline, 2 weeks and 4 weeks after SBRT. This renal cell carcinoma was of the clear cell type. Germline V CDR1 and CDR2: SQVTM, ANQGSEA. The V gene lost 5 bases and the J gene lost 3 bases, with 8 bases spanning the gap. This CDR3 region has 12 residues. Sequenced by immunoSEQ multiplex PCR; TCRdb stores in-frame clones only, minus some. The data hold roughly 53,000 clones, with 75% to 85% observed a single time. Turning to this clone: Its antigen is not identified.

The chain joins TRBV29-1 to TRBJ2-1; no clear D gene. The sequences come from blood, collected from a patient whose treatment included radiotherapy and nephrectomy. The source is a woman in her 70s with renal cell carcinoma. The CDR3 protein is CSVKVNYNEQFF. The CDR3 coding sequence is TGCAGCGTTAAGGTAAACTACAATGAGCAGTTCTTC.